A single TCR beta chain is shown here with its context. The antigen is unknown. This record comes from a study of shared clonotypes between healthy human individuals. Study outcomes and limitations: Apart from blood, nothing was sampled; tissue repertoires likely differ.

Germline-derived CDR1 and CDR2 are SGHTA and FQGTGA. The CDR3 runs 15 residues. V shed 0 bases and J shed 4 bases, with 9 bases lying between them. Assay: immunoSEQ multiplex PCR; the TCRdb copy retains only in-frame clones and omits some. The sample records a few million clones, around nine tenths being singletons. The genes are TRBV7-3 and TRBJ2-2, with no clear D. The material sequenced was naive CD4+ T cells sorted from blood. The subset was: CD45RA+ positively selected. The receptor's source is a man aged 18 to 29 in good health. CDR3 DNA sequence: TGTGCCAGCAGCTTAACATTGGGTGGCACCGGGGAGCTGTTTTTT. This encodes CASSLTLGGTGELFF.